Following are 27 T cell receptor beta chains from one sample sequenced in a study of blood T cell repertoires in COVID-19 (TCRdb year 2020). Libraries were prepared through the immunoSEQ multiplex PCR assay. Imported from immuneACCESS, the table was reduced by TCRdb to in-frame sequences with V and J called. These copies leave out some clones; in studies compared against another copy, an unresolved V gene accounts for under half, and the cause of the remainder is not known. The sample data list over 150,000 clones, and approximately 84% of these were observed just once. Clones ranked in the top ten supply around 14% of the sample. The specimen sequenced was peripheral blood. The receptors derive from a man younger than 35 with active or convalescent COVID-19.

The CDR3 spells CASRRDRDEKLFF. For the CDR3, the DNA is TGCGCCAGCAGAAGGGACAGGGACGAAAAACTGTTTTTT. The chain couples TRBV5-1 to TRBJ1-4, with 9 bases matching TRBD1. Germline loops: CDR1 SGHRS, CDR2 YFSETQ. CDR3 length: 13 residues. Trimming removed 5 bases from V and 8 bases from J; junction bases left unmatched: 4.

The CDR3 reads CASSYHNSGRRMQYF. The CDR3 nucleotides are TGTGCCAGCAGTTACCATAACTCCGGGAGGCGGATGCAGTATTTT. The chain is built from TRBV6-2 or TRBV6-3 and TRBJ2-3, with TRBD2 matching over 7 bases. CDR1 is MNHEY, CDR2 SVGEGT, per germline. V dropped 2 bases and J dropped 11; count of bases not matched to a gene: 13. The CDR3 has 15 residues.

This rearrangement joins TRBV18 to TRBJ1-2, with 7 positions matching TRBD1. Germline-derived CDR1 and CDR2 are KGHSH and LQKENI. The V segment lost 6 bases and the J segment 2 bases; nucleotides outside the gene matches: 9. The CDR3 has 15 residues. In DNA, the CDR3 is TGTGCCAGCTCGTACGAGGGGACAGCAAACTATGGCTACACCTTC. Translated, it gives CASSYEGTANYGYTF.

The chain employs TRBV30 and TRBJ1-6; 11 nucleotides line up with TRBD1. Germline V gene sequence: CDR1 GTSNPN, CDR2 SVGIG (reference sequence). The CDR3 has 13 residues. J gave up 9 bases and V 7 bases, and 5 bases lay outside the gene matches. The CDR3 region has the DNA TGTGCCTCGGGACAGGGGGAAGGTTCACCCCTCCACTTT. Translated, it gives CASGQGEGSPLHF.

CDR3 nucleotides: TGTGCCAGCACTACGACAGGGGGAATAGGCGAGAGCTCCTACAATGAGCAGTTCTTC. It codes for CASTTTGGIGESSYNEQFF. The J gene is TRBJ2-1, the V gene TRBV6-4, with TRBD1 matching 9 bases. This CDR3 comprises 19 residues. Germline V lookup: CDR1 MRHNA, CDR2 SNTAGT. Unmatched junction bases numbered 16, after V lost 7 bases and J lost 0 bases.

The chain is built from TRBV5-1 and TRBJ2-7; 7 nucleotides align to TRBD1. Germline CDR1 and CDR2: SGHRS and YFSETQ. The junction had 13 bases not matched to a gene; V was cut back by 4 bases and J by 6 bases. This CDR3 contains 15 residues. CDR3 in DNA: TGCGCCAGCAGCCTCAGGCAGGGGGAACTCTCCGAGCAGTACTTC. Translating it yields CASSLRQGELSEQYF.

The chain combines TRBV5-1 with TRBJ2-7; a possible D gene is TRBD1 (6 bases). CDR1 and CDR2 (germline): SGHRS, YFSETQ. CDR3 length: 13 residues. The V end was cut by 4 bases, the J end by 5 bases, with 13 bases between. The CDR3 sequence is CASSRLTGNEQYF. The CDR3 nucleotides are TGCGCCAGCAGCCGCCTGACAGGCAACGAGCAGTACTTC.

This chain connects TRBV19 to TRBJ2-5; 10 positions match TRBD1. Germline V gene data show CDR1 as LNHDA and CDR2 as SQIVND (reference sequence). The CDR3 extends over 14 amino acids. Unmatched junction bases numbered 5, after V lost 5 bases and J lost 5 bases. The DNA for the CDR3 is TGTGCCAGTAGTCTCGGACAGGGGGTTGAGACCCAGTACTTC. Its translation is CASSLGQGVETQYF.

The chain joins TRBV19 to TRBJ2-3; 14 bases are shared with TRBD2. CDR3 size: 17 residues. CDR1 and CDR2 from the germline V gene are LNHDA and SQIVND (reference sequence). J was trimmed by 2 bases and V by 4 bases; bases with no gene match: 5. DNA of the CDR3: TGTGCCAGTAGTACCAGGGGACTAGCGGGAGCCACAGATACGCAGTATTTT. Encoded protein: CASSTRGLAGATDTQYF.

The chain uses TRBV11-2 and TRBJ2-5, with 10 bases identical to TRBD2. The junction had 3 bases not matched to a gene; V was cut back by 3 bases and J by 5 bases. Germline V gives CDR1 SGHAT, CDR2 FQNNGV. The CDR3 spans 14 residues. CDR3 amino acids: CASSFSSGGETQYF. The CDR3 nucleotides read TGTGCCAGCAGCTTCTCTAGCGGGGGTGAGACCCAGTACTTC.

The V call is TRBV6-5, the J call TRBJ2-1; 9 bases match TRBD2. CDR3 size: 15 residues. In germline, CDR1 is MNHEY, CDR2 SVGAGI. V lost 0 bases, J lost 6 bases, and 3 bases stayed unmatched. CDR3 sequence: CASSYSGLAANEQFF. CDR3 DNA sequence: TGTGCCAGCAGTTACTCGGGACTAGCAGCCAATGAGCAGTTCTTC.

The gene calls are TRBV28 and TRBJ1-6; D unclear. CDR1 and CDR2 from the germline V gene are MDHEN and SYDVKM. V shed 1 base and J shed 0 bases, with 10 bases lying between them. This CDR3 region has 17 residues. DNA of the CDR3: TGTGCCAGCAGTTTATTCCTGCGGAGCTCCTATAATTCACCCCTCCACTTT. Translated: CASSLFLRSSYNSPLHF.

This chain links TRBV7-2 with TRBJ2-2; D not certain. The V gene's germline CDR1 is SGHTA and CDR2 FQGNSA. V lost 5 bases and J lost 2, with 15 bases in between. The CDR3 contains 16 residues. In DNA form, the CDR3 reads TGTGCCAGCAGCCCCCGAGTCGGAGTCAACACCGGGGAGCTGTTTTTT. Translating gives CASSPRVGVNTGELFF.

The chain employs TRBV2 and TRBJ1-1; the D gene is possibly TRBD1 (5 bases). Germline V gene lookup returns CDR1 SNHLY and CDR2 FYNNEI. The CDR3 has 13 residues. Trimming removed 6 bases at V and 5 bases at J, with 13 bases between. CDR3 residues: CASSDQGRTEAFF. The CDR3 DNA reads TGTGCCAGCAGCGACCAGGGTCGGACTGAAGCTTTCTTT.

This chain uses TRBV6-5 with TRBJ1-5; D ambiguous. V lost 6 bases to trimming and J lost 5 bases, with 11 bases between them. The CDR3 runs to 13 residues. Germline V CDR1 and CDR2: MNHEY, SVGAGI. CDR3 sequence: CASRPVGDQPQHF. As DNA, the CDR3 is TGTGCCAGCAGGCCGGTCGGAGATCAGCCCCAGCATTTT.

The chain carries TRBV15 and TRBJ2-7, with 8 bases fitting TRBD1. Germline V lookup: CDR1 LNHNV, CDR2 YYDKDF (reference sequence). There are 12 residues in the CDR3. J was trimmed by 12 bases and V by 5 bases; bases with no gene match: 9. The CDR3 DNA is TGTGCCACCAGCTCCTCAGGGGGCGCGGCGTACTTC. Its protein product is CATSSSGGAAYF. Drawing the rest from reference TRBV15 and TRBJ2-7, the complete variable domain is DAMVIQNPRYQVTQFGKPVTLSCSQTLNHNVMYWYQQKSSQAPKLLFHYYDKDFNNEADTPDNFQSRRPNTSFCFLDIRSPGLGDTAMYLCATSSSGGAAYFGPGTRLTVT.

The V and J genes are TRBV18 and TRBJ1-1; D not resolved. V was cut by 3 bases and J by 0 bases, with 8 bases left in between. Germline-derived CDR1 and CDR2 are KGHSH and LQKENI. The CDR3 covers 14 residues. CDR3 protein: CASSPSGMNTEAFF. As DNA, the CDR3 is TGTGCCAGCTCACCTAGCGGGATGAACACTGAAGCTTTCTTT. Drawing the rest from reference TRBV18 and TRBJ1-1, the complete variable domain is NAGVMQNPRHLVRRRGQEARLRCSPMKGHSHVYWYRQLPEEGLKFMVYLQKENIIDESGMPKERFSAEFPKEGPSILRIQQVVRGDSAAYFCASSPSGMNTEAFFGQGTRLTVV.

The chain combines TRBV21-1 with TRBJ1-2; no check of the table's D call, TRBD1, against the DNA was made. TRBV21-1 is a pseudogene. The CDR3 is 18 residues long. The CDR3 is CASSKESNTKVGNYGYTF. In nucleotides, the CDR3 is TGTGCCAGCAGCAAAGAAAGTAATACAAAGGTGGGCAACTATGGCTACACCTTC.

The CDR3 is CASSLGGPGETQYF. The CDR3 nucleotides are TGTGCCAGCAGCTTGGGAGGGCCGGGGGAGACCCAGTACTTC. This chain uses TRBV7-3 with TRBJ2-5; TRBD2 aligns across 7 bases. V lost 3 bases and J lost 5; bases outside the gene matches: 6. The CDR3 has 14 residues. Looked up from germline, CDR1 is SGHTA and CDR2 is FQGTGA.

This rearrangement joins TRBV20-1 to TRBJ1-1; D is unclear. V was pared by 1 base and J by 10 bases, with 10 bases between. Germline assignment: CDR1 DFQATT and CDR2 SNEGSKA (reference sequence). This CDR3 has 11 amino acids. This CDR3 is CSARGGGGAFF. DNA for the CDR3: TGCAGTGCTAGAGGAGGTGGTGGAGCTTTCTTT.

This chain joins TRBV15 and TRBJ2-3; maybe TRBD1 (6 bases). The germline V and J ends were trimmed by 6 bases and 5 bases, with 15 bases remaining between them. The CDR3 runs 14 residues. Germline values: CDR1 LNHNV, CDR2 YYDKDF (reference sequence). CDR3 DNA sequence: TGTGCCACCAGGGAGGACAGAGAAAGAGATACGCAGTATTTT. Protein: CATREDRERDTQYF. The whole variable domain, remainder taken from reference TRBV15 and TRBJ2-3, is DAMVIQNPRYQVTQFGKPVTLSCSQTLNHNVMYWYQQKSSQAPKLLFHYYDKDFNNEADTPDNFQSRRPNTSFCFLDIRSPGLGDTAMYLCATREDRERDTQYFGPGTRLTVL.

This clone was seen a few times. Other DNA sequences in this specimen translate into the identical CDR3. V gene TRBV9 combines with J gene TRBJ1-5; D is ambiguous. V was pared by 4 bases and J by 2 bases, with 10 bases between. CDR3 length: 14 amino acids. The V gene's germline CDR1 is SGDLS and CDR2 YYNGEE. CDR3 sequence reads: CASSTGGGNQPQHF. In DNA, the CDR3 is TGTGCCAGCAGCACCGGCGGGGGCAATCAGCCCCAGCATTTT.

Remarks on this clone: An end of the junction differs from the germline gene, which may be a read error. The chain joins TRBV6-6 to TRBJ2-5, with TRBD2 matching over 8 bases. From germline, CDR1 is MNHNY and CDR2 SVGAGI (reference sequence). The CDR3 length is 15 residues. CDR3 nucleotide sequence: TGTGCCAGCAGTTCATTTAGCGGGACGGGAGAGTCCCAGTACTTC. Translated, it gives CASSSFSGTGESQYF.

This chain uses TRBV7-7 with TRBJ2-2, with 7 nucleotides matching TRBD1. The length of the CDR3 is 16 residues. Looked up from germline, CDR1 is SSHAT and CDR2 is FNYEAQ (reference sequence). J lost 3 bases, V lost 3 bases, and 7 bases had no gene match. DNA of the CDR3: TGTGCCAGCAGCTTGACAGGGAATCAGGACACCGGGGAGCTGTTTTTT. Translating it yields CASSLTGNQDTGELFF.

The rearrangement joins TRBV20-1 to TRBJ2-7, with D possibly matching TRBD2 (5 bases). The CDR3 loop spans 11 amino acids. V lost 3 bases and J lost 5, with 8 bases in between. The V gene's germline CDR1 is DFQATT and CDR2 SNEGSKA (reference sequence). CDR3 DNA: TGCAGTGCTAGTTCCGGGGACGAGCAGTACTTC. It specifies CSASSGDEQYF.

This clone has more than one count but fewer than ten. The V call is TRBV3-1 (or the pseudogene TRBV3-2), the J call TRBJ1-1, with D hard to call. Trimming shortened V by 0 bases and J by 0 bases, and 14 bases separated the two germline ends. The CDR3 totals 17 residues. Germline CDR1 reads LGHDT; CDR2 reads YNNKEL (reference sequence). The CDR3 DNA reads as TGTGCCAGCAGCCAAGATAGGTCTCGGGTCCTGAACACTGAAGCTTTCTTT. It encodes CASSQDRSRVLNTEAFF.

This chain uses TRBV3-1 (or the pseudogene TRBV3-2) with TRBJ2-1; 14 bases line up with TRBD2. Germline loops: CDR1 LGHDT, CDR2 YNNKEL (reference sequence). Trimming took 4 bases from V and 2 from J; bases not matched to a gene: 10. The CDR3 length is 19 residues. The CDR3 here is CASSPRLAGGPSPYNEQFF. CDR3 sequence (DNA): TGTGCCAGCAGCCCAAGACTAGCGGGGGGGCCCTCCCCCTACAATGAGCAGTTCTTC.